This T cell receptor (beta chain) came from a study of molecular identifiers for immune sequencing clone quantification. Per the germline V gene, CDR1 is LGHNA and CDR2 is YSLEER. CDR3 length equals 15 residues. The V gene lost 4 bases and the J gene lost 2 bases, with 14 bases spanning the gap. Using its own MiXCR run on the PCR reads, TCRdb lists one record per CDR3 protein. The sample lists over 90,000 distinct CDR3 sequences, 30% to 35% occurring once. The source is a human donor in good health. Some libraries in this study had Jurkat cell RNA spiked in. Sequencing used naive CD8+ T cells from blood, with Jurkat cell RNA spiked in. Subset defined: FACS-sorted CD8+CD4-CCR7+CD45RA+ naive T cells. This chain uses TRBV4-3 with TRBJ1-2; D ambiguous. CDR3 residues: CASSRVKAPNYGYTF. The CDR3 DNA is TGCGCCAGCAGCCGGGTTAAAGCTCCAAACTATGGCTACACCTTC.